This is a list of T cell receptor beta chains from one sample in a study of blood T cell repertoires in COVID-19. Generated by immunoSEQ multiplex PCR, the TCRdb table keeps only in-frame clones and is missing some. The table includes approximately 84,000 clones, roughly 80% detected once. The sample comprised peripheral blood. All receptors derive from a human donor in a cohort sampled during active COVID-19. Each CDR3 is given with its conserved first and last residue. The D gene is left open where the match is weak. Part of the rows lack a size; the others show once, few, many or a class for expanded clones.

d_call j_call v_call clone_size cdr3_nt cdr3_aa
. TRBJ1-5 TRBV28 . TGTGCCAGCACCTCCGGGACAACCAATCAGCCCCAGCATTTT CASTSGTTNQPQHF
TRBD1 TRBJ2-1 TRBV6-4 . TGTGCCAGCAGTGACTATTGGACAGGGAACAATGAGCAGTTCTTC CASSDYWTGNNEQFF
TRBD2 TRBJ2-7 TRBV7-9 few TGTGCCAGCCGTGGCGGGAGTATGGGCTACGAGCAGTACTTC CASRGGSMGYEQYF
TRBD1 TRBJ2-3 TRBV18 once TGTGCCAGCTCACCACCTAGACAGGGTACAGATACGCAGTATTTT CASSPPRQGTDTQYF
. TRBJ2-7 TRBV4-1 . TGCGCCAGCAGCCTAGCCGGGAACTCCTACGAGCAGTACTTC CASSLAGNSYEQYF
. TRBJ1-4 TRBV4-1 . TGCGCCAGCAGCCAAGTAGACAAAACAACTAATGAAAAACTGTTTTTT CASSQVDKTTNEKLFF
. TRBJ2-7 TRBV6-5 . TGTGCCAGCACTCTCCCCACATCCTACGAGCAGTACTTC CASTLPTSYEQYF
TRBD1 TRBJ1-2 TRBV28 . TGTGCCAGTAAGGGACAGGTTGGTTCGGCCAACTATGGCTACACCTTC CASKGQVGSANYGYTF
. TRBJ2-3 TRBV11-3 . TGTGCCAGCAGCCCGGGACACCGCACAGATACGCAGTATTTT CASSPGHRTDTQYF
. TRBJ2-5 TRBV3-1/TRBV3-2 . TGTGCCAGCAGCCACCTCACTAGTCGCGGGACCCAGTACTTC CASSHLTSRGTQYF
. TRBJ1-2 TRBV6-6 few TGTGCCACCAGGACTCTTCAGGGTGGCTACACCTTC CATRTLQGGYTF
. TRBJ1-2 TRBV5-1 once TGCGCCAGCAGCTTGGAGGCAGGTTATCGTCGCTATGGCTACACCTTC CASSLEAGYRRYGYTF
. TRBJ1-4 TRBV9 few TGTGCCAGCAGCGTAAAGAGATGGGCCGCCACCTCAACTAATGAAAAACTGTTTTTT CASSVKRWAATSTNEKLFF
. TRBJ2-7 TRBV19 once TGTGCCAGTAGTATAGGCGGCGGTGCCTACGAGCAGTACTTC CASSIGGGAYEQYF
. TRBJ2-7 TRBV3-1/TRBV3-2 . TGTGCCAGCAGCCAAGGGGGCCCAGCCTACGAGCAGTACTTC CASSQGGPAYEQYF
. TRBJ1-2 TRBV19 . TGTGCCAGTAGAACAGAAGGCTATGGCTACACCTTC CASRTEGYGYTF
TRBD1 TRBJ2-1 TRBV6-5 . TGTGCCACTCGGACAGGGGGCAAGTCGGATGAGCAGTTCTTC CATRTGGKSDEQFF
. TRBJ1-6 TRBV27 . TGTGCCAGCAGTTTAAACAAGTTGGCAATTAATTCACCCCTCCACTTT CASSLNKLAINSPLHF
. TRBJ2-6 TRBV19 . TGTGCCAGTACCTCCAGTCAGGGGTCTGGGGCCAACGTCCTGACTTTC CASTSSQGSGANVLTF
TRBD2 TRBJ2-5 TRBV7-8 few TGTGCCAGCAGCCCGTCTGGCGGGAGGGTCCAAGAGACCCAGTACTTC CASSPSGGRVQETQYF
. TRBJ1-3 TRBV3-1/TRBV3-2 . TGTGCCAGCAGCCGACAGTCCTGGGGAAACACCATATATTTT CASSRQSWGNTIYF
. TRBJ1-4 TRBV18 . TGTGCCAGCTCCCCGGAGGAAGGAAAACTGTTTTTT CASSPEEGKLFF
TRBD2 TRBJ2-5 TRBV5-4 . TGTGCCAGCACCCGGGTGGGGGGGTACCAAGAGACCCAGTACTTC CASTRVGGYQETQYF
TRBD1 TRBJ1-3 TRBV28 . TGTGCCAGCAGTCCGGCCCCTGGGACAGGGTGGGGAAACACCATATATTTT CASSPAPGTGWGNTIYF
. TRBJ1-5 TRBV10-3 . TGTGCCATCGGTCCTGCCGGGAGTTCTAATCAGCCCCAGCATTTT CAIGPAGSSNQPQHF